This TCR beta chain is drawn from a study of neurological immune-mediated disorders. cDNA was made by 5'RACE with 10-nucleotide random UMIs. MiXCR was run by TCRdb on the 5' RACE reads, yielding one entry per CDR3 protein. The table lists roughly 80,000 distinct CDR3 sequences, around 9.9% of them singletons. Study results and limitations: Falling below healthy controls, multiple sclerosis showed the least TCR clonal expansion, while HTLV-1-associated myelopathy showed the most. Across subjects, expanded clones had no CDR3 amino acid sequences in common, pointing to private repertoires in all groups.

Healthy control participants comprised blood bank volunteers in Maryland, USA. This clonotype was counted at least ten times. The antigen remains unidentified. Looked up from germline, CDR1 is SGHTA and CDR2 is FQGNSA. V lost 4 bases, J lost 8 bases, and 15 bases lay in between. CDR3 length: 14 amino acids. This chain joins TRBV7-2 and TRBJ2-1; no clear D. Sequenced input: PBMCs. The clonotype originates from a man aged 50 or older in good health. The CDR3 bases are TGTGCCAGCAGCTCGCGGACCCGGAAAGATGAGCAGTTCTTC. Translated: CASSSRTRKDEQFF.